This TCR beta chain was found in a study of shared clonotypes between healthy human individuals. Study as a whole: Those who served as donors were a couple of women and three men between the ages of 18 and 49. Study outcomes and limitations: Estimated clonotype richness was generally higher in naive than memory subsets. The naive CD4 repertoires of several donors were compared, and about 5% of clonotypes were shared.

In the original processing: Because ImmunoSEQ provided only junction sequences with no quality scores, the filtering differed. TCRdb's copy holds only in-frame clones and misses some; the assay was immunoSEQ multiplex PCR. The DNA gave D and trimming, while V, J and clone size come from that table. The sample holds millions of clones, roughly 93% seen once. Germline CDR1 reads KGHSH; CDR2 reads LQKENI. The CDR3 runs to 15 residues. The ends were cut back, 1 base at V and 7 bases at J, with 14 bases in the middle. About this clone itself: No antigen is known for it.

The receptor's source is a young man in good health. Some clones in this sample may be carry-over from other donors' samples. The genes are TRBV18 and TRBJ2-1, with D possibly being TRBD2 (6 bases). Sequencing was done on a sample of naive CD4+ T cells from PBMCs. Subset described: CD45RA+ positively selected. The CDR3 is CASSPLIGRRNEQFF. CDR3 in DNA: TGTGCCAGCTCACCACTAATTGGGAGGAGGAATGAGCAGTTCTTC.